The 17 T cell receptor beta chains in this list originate from one sample, sequenced in a study of blood T cell repertoires in COVID-19. TCRdb's copy holds only in-frame clones and misses some; the assay was immunoSEQ multiplex PCR. The data hold 200,000 to 250,000 clones, with around 90% observed a single time. Sequences were obtained from peripheral blood. The source of these receptors is a man aged 55 to 69 who had recovered from COVID-19.

Notes on this clone: Other DNA sequences in this specimen translate into the identical CDR3. The J gene is TRBJ2-2, the V gene TRBV12-3 or TRBV12-4, with TRBD2 as a possible D gene (6 bases). Trimming removed 3 bases from V and 4 bases from J, with 6 bases in between. CDR3 length: 13 amino acids. CDR3 residues: CASSLGGTGELFF. The CDR3 DNA sequence: TGTGCCAGCAGTTTGGGAGGCACCGGGGAGCTGTTTTTT.

This chain joins TRBV19 and TRBJ1-2; D is perhaps TRBD1 (6 bases). V was trimmed by 11 bases and J by 0 bases, leaving 13 bases between them. In germline, CDR1 is LNHDA, CDR2 SQIVND (reference sequence). The CDR3 covers 13 residues. DNA for the CDR3: TGTGCCTCTCGACAGGTAGCTAACTATGGCTACACCTTC. It translates to CASRQVANYGYTF.

The V call is TRBV18, the J call TRBJ2-7, with D possibly being TRBD2 (6 bases). The germline gives CDR1 KGHSH, CDR2 LQKENI. This CDR3 comprises 13 residues. V lost 2 bases to trimming and J lost 7 bases, with 12 bases between them. The CDR3 here is CASSPKGAGEQYF. The CDR3 coding sequence is TGTGCCAGCTCACCAAAAGGGGCGGGGGAGCAGTACTTC.

J is TRBJ2-1 and V is TRBV5-1; TRBD2 matches 11 bases. After removal of 2 bases from V and 5 bases from J, the junction contained 3 bases not matched to a gene. The germline gives CDR1 SGHRS, CDR2 YFSETQ. CDR3 length: 15 residues. The chain's CDR3 is CASSLGTSGNNEQFF. The DNA for the CDR3 is TGCGCCAGCAGCTTAGGGACTAGCGGAAACAATGAGCAGTTCTTC.

V is TRBV3-1 (or the pseudogene TRBV3-2) and J is TRBJ1-4; D not certain. The V end was cut by 3 bases, the J end by 0 bases, with 11 bases between. CDR1 is LGHDT, CDR2 YNNKEL, per germline (reference sequence). The CDR3 has 16 amino acids. CDR3 sequence reads: CASSQGSSATNEKLFF. CDR3 in DNA: TGTGCCAGCAGCCAGGGTAGCAGCGCAACTAATGAAAAACTGTTTTTT.

The chain uses TRBV30 and TRBJ2-1; 8 positions match TRBD1. CDR1 and CDR2 (germline): GTSNPN, SVGIG (reference sequence). The CDR3 sequence is 13 residues long. The junction had 2 bases not matched to a gene; V was cut back by 0 bases and J by 7 bases. The DNA of the CDR3 is TGTGCCTGGAGTGTAGACAGGGGAAATGAGCAGTTCTTC. Protein sequence: CAWSVDRGNEQFF.

The chain employs TRBV24-1 and TRBJ2-1; D is possibly TRBD2 (6 bases). Deletions cut 4 bases from V and 7 bases from J, with 10 bases between. The CDR3 sequence is 13 residues long. Germline V gives CDR1 KGHDR, CDR2 SFDVKD. CDR3 in amino acids: CATSDLGRNEQFF. Written as DNA, the CDR3 is TGTGCCACCAGTGACCTGGGGAGGAATGAGCAGTTCTTC.

This chain uses TRBV3-1 (or the pseudogene TRBV3-2) with TRBJ2-1, with TRBD2 identical over 14 bases. The germline V gene has CDR1 LGHDT and CDR2 YNNKEL (reference sequence). V was clipped by 8 bases and J by 4 bases; unmatched bases: 4. This CDR3 spans 15 amino acids. As DNA, the CDR3 is TGTGCCAGCGGGGGACTAGCGGGAGTATACAATGAGCAGTTCTTC. This encodes CASGGLAGVYNEQFF.

The DNA for the CDR3 is TGTGCCAGCTCACAGTTCGGACTAGCGGGGGGTAACTCGGAGACCCAGTACTTC. Translating gives CASSQFGLAGGNSETQYF. The rearrangement uses TRBV18 and TRBJ2-5; 14 nucleotides line up with TRBD2. Per the germline V gene, CDR1 is KGHSH and CDR2 is LQKENI. This CDR3 has 18 amino acids. V lost 4 bases to trimming and J lost 5 bases; unmatched junction nucleotides: 12.

This rearrangement joins TRBV20-1 to TRBJ2-7; D unresolved. There are 11 residues in the CDR3. Trimming removed 6 bases at V and 5 bases at J, with 11 bases between. From germline, CDR1 is DFQATT and CDR2 SNEGSKA (reference sequence). CDR3 coding DNA: TGCAGTGCCACCGCGTTTGACGAGCAGTACTTC. Its protein is CSATAFDEQYF.

This clone was picked up a small number of times. The chain carries TRBV18 and TRBJ1-2; 7 bases agree with TRBD1. Germline V gene lookup returns CDR1 KGHSH and CDR2 LQKENI. There are 16 residues in the CDR3. The V segment lost 5 bases and the J segment 4 bases; nucleotides outside the gene matches: 13. The CDR3, as DNA: TGTGCCAGCTCATCAACACAAGGGGGCGTCGGCTATGGCTACACCTTC. This encodes CASSSTQGGVGYGYTF.

This chain links TRBV6-5 with TRBJ2-3; 7 nucleotides align to TRBD2. This CDR3 has 15 amino acids. The germline V gene encodes CDR1 MNHEY and CDR2 SVGAGI. The V gene end was trimmed by 8 bases and the J gene end by 2 bases; junction bases not matched to a gene: 10. The CDR3, as DNA: TGTGCCAGCGCTCTGGGGGGGAAGGCCACAGATACGCAGTATTTT. Its translation: CASALGGKATDTQYF.

DNA of the CDR3: TGTGCCAGCAGCCCGGACAGGGTATTTGGCAACACTGAAGCTTTCTTT. Amino acid sequence: CASSPDRVFGNTEAFF. The chain has TRBV7-9 and TRBJ1-1, with 8 bases fitting TRBD1. The length of the CDR3 is 16 residues. In germline, CDR1 is SEHNR, CDR2 FQNEAQ (reference sequence). J gave up 2 bases and V 5 bases, and 10 bases lay outside the gene matches.

V usage is TRBV2 and J usage is TRBJ1-1; D gene unclear. Germline V gene lookup returns CDR1 SNHLY and CDR2 FYNNEI. V lost 6 bases to trimming and J lost 6 bases, with 17 bases between them. The CDR3 totals 14 residues. CDR3 DNA sequence: TGTGCCAGCAGACGGACGGGAGAACTGGCTGAAGCTTTCTTT. Its protein is CASRRTGELAEAFF.

The chain links TRBV3-1 (or the pseudogene TRBV3-2) to TRBJ2-7, with 7 bases matching TRBD2. After removal of 8 bases from V and 7 bases from J, the junction contained 14 bases not matched to a gene. Germline assignment: CDR1 LGHDT and CDR2 YNNKEL (reference sequence). This CDR3 region has 14 residues. This CDR3 reads CASLSREGRGEQYF. For the CDR3, the DNA is TGTGCCAGCCTTTCTAGGGAGGGCCGCGGGGAGCAGTACTTC.

V gene TRBV4-3 combines with J gene TRBJ1-6; D not resolved. Trimming left V 0 bases short and J 8 bases short, with 5 bases between. CDR1 is LGHNA, CDR2 YSLEER, per germline. The CDR3 length is 13 residues. In DNA, the CDR3 is TGCGCCAGCAGCCAAGACCAGGATTCACCCCTCCACTTT. It is translated as CASSQDQDSPLHF.

V usage is TRBV3-1 (or the pseudogene TRBV3-2) and J usage is TRBJ1-4; D is ambiguous. This CDR3 has 14 amino acids. V lost 7 bases and J lost 3, with 12 bases in between. CDR1 and CDR2 (germline): LGHDT, YNNKEL (reference sequence). The CDR3 sequence: CASTTHGSNEKLFF. In nucleotides, the CDR3 is TGTGCCAGCACCACCCACGGGTCTAATGAAAAACTGTTTTTT.